This T cell receptor (beta chain) was obtained from a study of T cell repertoires in cytomegalovirus infection. Study-wide context: CMV infection plus the matching HLA type was flagged by public TCR beta signatures.

TCRdb processed the reads anew with MiXCR; each CDR3 protein has one entry. The table shows a few hundred thousand distinct CDR3 sequences, with more than 25% occurring only once. Study results and limitations: The ex vivo response was dominated by HLA-C-restricted CMV-specific TCR beta clonotypes. CMV carriers having the relevant HLA were flagged by cumulative public TCR beta family frequency.

In its sample, this clonotype was seen a few times. Its antigen is not identified. Germline V gene lookup returns CDR1 SGHTA and CDR2 FQGNSA. The CDR3 is made up of 16 amino acids. V trimming: 5 bases; J trimming: 0 bases; junction bases outside the gene matches: 3. The sequencing input was PBMCs. The chain has TRBV7-2 and TRBJ2-2, with 10 bases aligning to TRBD2. This TCR was recovered from a human donor in good health (CMV status not recorded). Some clones in this sample may be carry-over from other donors' samples. The CDR3 DNA is TGTGCCAGCAGCACTGGACTAGCGGCGAACACCGGGGAGCTGTTTTTT. Its protein is CASSTGLAANTGELFF.